This T cell receptor (beta chain) was identified in a study of CD8+ T cells in alopecia areata. Broader study findings: Higher clonality was seen in lesional scalp than in normal scalp, especially in alopecia totalis/universalis.

The germline CDR1 and CDR2 sequences are SGHDN and FVKESK. V was pared by 1 base and J by 6 bases, with 6 bases between. The CDR3 is made up of 13 amino acids. Of note for this clone: Antigen unknown.

Treatment indicated: oral pan-JAK inhibitor, 5-10 mg twice daily. The sorting of PBMCs gave CD4+ and CD8+ T cells. cDNA prepared by RNA extraction and subsequent reverse transcription served as the template for sequencing. TCRdb keeps only in-frame clones here, not all; method: immunoSEQ multiplex PCR. The data hold a few hundred thousand clones, with roughly 40% observed a single time. The receptor comes from a human donor with alopecia areata. The sample in question was CD4+ T cells sorted from blood, obtained at approximately week 36, from a patient treated with tofacitinib. The genes are TRBV14 and TRBJ2-2; D is ambiguous. CDR3 sequence: CASSQVLSGELFF. The CDR3 DNA is TGTGCCAGCAGCCAAGTACTATCCGGGGAGCTGTTTTTT.